This T cell receptor beta chain emerged from a study of T cells after yellow fever vaccination (dated by TCRdb to the late 2010s). Looking at the study overall: The SMART-Seq v4 Ultra Low Input RNA kit was used to prepare libraries from fractions with low cell numbers. Blood was collected at multiple timepoints before and after primary and secondary immunization, and bulk PBMC replicates and cell subsets were isolated. Two healthy male donors, one aged 18 to 30 and one aged 30 to 40 years, made up the cohort. To follow T-cell clones before and after both primary and booster YFV17D yellow fever vaccination, bulk TCR alpha and beta repertoires underwent longitudinal sequencing. Overall study results and their limits: After the booster, most clones that had expanded after primary vaccination were detected again (around 97% of CD4 and more than 85% of CD8), suggesting broad maintenance of memory. A small fraction of clonotypes showed up in both the CD4 and CD8 compartments, probably as a result of convergent recombination. Computational filtering was needed because FACS-sorted repertoires could contain abundant contaminating clonotypes from the bulk population. Only a couple of donors were included in the study, so the extent to which the findings can be generalized is limited. The secondary T-cell response was found to be weaker but faster than the primary response, with a peak reached on day 5 rather than on day 15.

Details on this clonotype: Its recognized antigen is unknown. No quality values exist for individual bases; no much larger clone is one base distant.

What the treatment or condition label conveys for this sample: live attenuated yellow fever vaccine strain. PBMCs were isolated from peripheral blood using a standard Ficoll-Paque protocol. Dynabeads CD4 and CD8 positive selection kits were used to isolate CD4 and CD8 T-cell fractions. RNA was extracted with TriZol from bulk PBMCs, CD4 and CD8 fractions, and dextramer-positive and dextramer-negative fractions. The CDR3 sequence holds 14 residues, the cysteine and phenylalanine included. CDR3 DNA only is kept here, 42 bases in frame from base 1. The germline V gene (reference sequence) provides CDR1 DFQATT and CDR2 SNEGSKA. Here V drops 3 bases and J drops 2 bases, and the junction holds 5 bases not matched to any gene. TCR cDNA was synthesized by 5'RACE template switching, which introduced a universal primer site and unique molecular identifiers. cDNA synthesis was primed from both the TCR alpha and TCR beta constant segments. Library amplification involved two PCR steps, and the second step added sample barcodes and sequencing adapters. Sequencing of libraries was performed on Illumina HiSeq 2500 (2x100 bp) or NovaSeq (2x150 bp). The authors' pipeline ran thus. Demultiplexing of reads and collapsing into UMI consensus sequences were performed with MIGEC, and V(D)J alignment was carried out with MiXCR. Clonotypes responding to the vaccine were identified with edgeR on replicate PBMC samples, with the criteria of FDR below 0.01 and a log2 fold change above 5 up to day 15. Each bulk clonotype received a CD4 or CD8 identity based on whether the sequenced CD4 or CD8 repertoire contained that clonotype at higher abundance. The public reads were reprocessed in TCRdb via fastp at Q25 and MiXCR, keeping in-frame beta chains. For every CDR3 protein sequence, its rows merge into one entry that carries the most common genes and DNA. The V and J calls reflect TCRdb's pipeline rather than the authors' work. The sample table lists 300,000 or so distinct CDR3 sequences, roughly 13% of them with a count of one. Roughly 0.5% of the sample is taken by the ten largest.

The source material was CD4+ T cells sorted from PBMCs, sampled 45 days after the yellow fever booster vaccination. This receptor was identified in a man aged 30-40 years who received the YFV17D yellow fever vaccine. The chain uses TRBV20-1 and TRBJ2-7, and 9 junctional nucleotides match TRBD1. The CDR3 is CSARGQGLTYEQYF. The DNA sequence is given as TGCAGTGCTAGGGGACAGGGTCTAACCTACGAGCAGTACTTC.